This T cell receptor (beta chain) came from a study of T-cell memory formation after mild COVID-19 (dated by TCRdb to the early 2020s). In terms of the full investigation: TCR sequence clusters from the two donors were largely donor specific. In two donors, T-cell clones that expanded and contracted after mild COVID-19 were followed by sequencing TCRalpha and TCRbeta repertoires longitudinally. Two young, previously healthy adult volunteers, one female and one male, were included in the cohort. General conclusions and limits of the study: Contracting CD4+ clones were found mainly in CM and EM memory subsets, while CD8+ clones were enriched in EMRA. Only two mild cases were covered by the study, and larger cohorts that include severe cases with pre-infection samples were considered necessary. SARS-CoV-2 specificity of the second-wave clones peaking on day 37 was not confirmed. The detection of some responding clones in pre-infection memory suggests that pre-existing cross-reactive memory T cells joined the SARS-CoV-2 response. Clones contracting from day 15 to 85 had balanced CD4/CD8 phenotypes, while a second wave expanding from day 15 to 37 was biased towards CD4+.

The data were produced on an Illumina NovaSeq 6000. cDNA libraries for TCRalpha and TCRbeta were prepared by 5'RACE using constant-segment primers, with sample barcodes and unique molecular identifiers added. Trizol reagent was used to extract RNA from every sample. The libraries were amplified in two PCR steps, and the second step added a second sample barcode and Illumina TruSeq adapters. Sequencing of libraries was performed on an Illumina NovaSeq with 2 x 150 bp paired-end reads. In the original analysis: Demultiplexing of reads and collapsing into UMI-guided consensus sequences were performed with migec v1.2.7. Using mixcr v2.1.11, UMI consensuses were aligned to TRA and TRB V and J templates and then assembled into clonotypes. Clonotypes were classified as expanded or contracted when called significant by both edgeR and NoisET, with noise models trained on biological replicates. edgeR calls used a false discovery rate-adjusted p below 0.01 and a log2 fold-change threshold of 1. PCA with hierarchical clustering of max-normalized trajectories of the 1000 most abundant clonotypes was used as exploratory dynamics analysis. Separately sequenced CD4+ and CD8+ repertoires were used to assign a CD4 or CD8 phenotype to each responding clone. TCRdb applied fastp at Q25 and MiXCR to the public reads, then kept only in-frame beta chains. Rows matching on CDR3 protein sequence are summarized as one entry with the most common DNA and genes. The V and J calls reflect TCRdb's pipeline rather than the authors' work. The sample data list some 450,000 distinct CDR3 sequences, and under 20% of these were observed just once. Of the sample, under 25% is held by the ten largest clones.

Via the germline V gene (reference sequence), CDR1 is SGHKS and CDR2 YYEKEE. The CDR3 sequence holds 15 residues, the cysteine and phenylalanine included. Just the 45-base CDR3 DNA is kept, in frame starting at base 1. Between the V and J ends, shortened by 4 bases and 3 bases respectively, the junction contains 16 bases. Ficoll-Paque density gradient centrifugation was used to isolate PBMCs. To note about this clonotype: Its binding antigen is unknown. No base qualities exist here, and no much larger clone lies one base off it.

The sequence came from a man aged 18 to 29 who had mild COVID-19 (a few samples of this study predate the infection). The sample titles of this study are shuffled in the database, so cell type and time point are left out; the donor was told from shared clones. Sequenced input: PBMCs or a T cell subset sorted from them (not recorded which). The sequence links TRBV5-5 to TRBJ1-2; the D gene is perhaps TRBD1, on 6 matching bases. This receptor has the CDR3 CASSLVIRGDYGYTF. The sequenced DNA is TGTGCCAGCAGCCTGGTCATCAGGGGCGACTATGGCTACACCTTC.